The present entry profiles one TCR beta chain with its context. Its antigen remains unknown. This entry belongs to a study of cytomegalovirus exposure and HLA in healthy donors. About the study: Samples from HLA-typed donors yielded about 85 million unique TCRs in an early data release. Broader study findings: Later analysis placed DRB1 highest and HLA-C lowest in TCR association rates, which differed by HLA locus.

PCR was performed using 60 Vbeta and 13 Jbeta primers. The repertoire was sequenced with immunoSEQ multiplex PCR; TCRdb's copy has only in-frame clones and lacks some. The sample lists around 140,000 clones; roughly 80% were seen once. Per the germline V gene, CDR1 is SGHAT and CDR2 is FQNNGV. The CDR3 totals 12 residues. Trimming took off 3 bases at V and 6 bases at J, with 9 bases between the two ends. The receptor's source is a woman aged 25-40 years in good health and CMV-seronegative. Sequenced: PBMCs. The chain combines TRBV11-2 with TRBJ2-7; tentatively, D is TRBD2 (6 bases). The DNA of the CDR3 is TGTGCCAGCAGCTTGTCGGGGGTCGAGCAGTACTTC. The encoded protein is CASSLSGVEQYF. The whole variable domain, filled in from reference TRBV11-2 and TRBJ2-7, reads EAGVAQSPRYKIIEKRQSVAFWCNPISGHATLYWYQQILGQGPKLLIQFQNNGVVDDSQLPKDRFSAERLKGVDSTLKIQPAKLEDSAVYLCASSLSGVEQYFGPGTRLTVT.